The 8 T cell receptor beta chains reported below all come from one sample, sequenced in a study of OX40 agonist ivuxolimab in advanced cancers. Generated by immunoSEQ multiplex PCR, the TCRdb table keeps only in-frame clones and is missing some. Among over 55,000 clones, 70% to 90% were seen once, and the ten largest hold approximately 2%. Sequenced here: CD4+ or CD8+ T cells sorted from blood, sampled in a trial of the OX40 agonist ivuxolimab. All receptors come from an adult with an advanced solid tumor such as melanoma, head and neck, liver or kidney cancer.

This rearrangement joins TRBV28 to TRBJ2-7; D ambiguous. The CDR3 totals 11 residues. In germline, CDR1 is MDHEN, CDR2 SYDVKM. Between the trimmed V and J ends, which lost 5 bases and 4 bases, there was a span of 6 bases. CDR3: CASSTKYEQYF. The CDR3 DNA is TGTGCCAGCAGTACTAAATACGAGCAGTACTTC.

The rearrangement uses TRBV7-2 and TRBJ1-5, with a possible D match to TRBD1 (5 bases). The CDR3 runs to 14 residues. Per the germline V gene, CDR1 is SGHTA and CDR2 is FQGNSA. V lost 2 bases, J lost 5 bases, and 10 bases lay in between. The CDR3 coding sequence is TGTGCCAGCAGCTTAACTCAGGGCTATCAGCCCCAGCATTTT. This translates into CASSLTQGYQPQHF.

The chain couples TRBV6-6 to TRBJ2-1, with TRBD2 matching 9 bases. The V segment lost 7 bases and the J segment 9 bases; nucleotides outside the gene matches: 13. The length of the CDR3 is 15 residues. Germline V gene lookup returns CDR1 MNHNY and CDR2 SVGAGI (reference sequence). The CDR3 is CASINPAGGPPEQFF. CDR3 DNA sequence: TGTGCCAGCATCAACCCCGCGGGAGGGCCCCCTGAGCAGTTCTTC.

The chain is built from TRBV7-2 and TRBJ2-1, with D perhaps matching TRBD2 (5 bases). In germline, CDR1 is SGHTA, CDR2 FQGNSA. The CDR3 is 12 residues long. V lost 5 bases and J lost 10, with 12 bases in between. The CDR3, as DNA: TGTGCCAGCAGCACTAGATCGTCCGAGCAGTTCTTC. Its translation: CASSTRSSEQFF. The whole variable domain, remainder taken from reference TRBV7-2 and TRBJ2-1, is GAGVSQSPSNKVTEKGKDVELRCDPISGHTALYWYRQSLGQGLEFLIYFQGNSAPDKSGLPSDRFSAERTGGSVSTLTIQRTQQEDSAVYLCASSTRSSEQFFGPGTRLTVL.

The chain has TRBV27 and TRBJ1-3, with a possible D match to TRBD1 (5 bases). Trimming took off 8 bases at V and 0 bases at J, with 11 bases between the two ends. Germline V lookup: CDR1 MNHEY, CDR2 SMNVEV (reference sequence). The CDR3 sequence is 14 residues long. DNA for the CDR3: TGTGCCAGCGGTGTCACAGGCTCTGGAAACACCATATATTTT. It translates to CASGVTGSGNTIYF.

V is TRBV5-8 and J is TRBJ2-7; D is unclear. The ends were cut back, 2 bases at V and 0 bases at J, with 9 bases in the middle. The CDR3 consists of 14 residues. From germline, CDR1 is SGHTS and CDR2 YDEGEE. CDR3 loop: CASSFQSVSYEQYF. The CDR3 bases are TGTGCCAGCAGCTTTCAATCCGTCTCCTACGAGCAGTACTTC.

This CDR3 reads CASSQDQGFGEFF. CDR3 coding DNA: TGCGCCAGCAGCCAAGATCAGGGTTTTGGTGAGTTCTTC. The chain is built from TRBV4-1 and TRBJ2-1; possibly TRBD1 for D (5 bases). CDR1 is MGHRA and CDR2 is YSYEKL in the germline V gene. Trimming removed 0 bases from V and 14 bases from J, with 14 bases in between. This CDR3 contains 13 residues.

The chain is built from TRBV20-1 and TRBJ1-3; D not certain. The germline V gene encodes CDR1 DFQATT and CDR2 SNEGSKA (reference sequence). V was pared by 4 bases and J by 1 base, with 2 bases between. The CDR3 spans 11 residues. The CDR3 spells CSAMSGNTIYF. The CDR3, as DNA: TGCAGTGCTATGTCTGGAAACACCATATATTTT.